Below are 21 T cell receptor beta chains sequenced from a single sample in a study of blood T cell repertoires in COVID-19 (TCRdb year 2020). Receptor libraries were prepared by the immunoSEQ multiplex PCR assay. TCRdb limited this immuneACCESS table to in-frame rearrangements with V and J called. A share of clones is missing; checked studies link under half to unresolved V genes, and the rest is unexplained. This sample has 250,000 to 300,000 clones in its table, and roughly 89% of those were observed once. The ten largest make up roughly 2.3% of the sample. Sequencing was performed on peripheral blood. The receptors were sampled from a man in his fifties with acute or convalescent COVID-19.

On this clone itself: Other DNA sequences in this specimen translate into the identical CDR3. The CDR3 spells CASSQGGVNTEAFF. The CDR3 DNA sequence: TGTGCCAGCAGCCAAGGCGGGGTGAACACTGAAGCTTTCTTT. This chain links TRBV3-1 (or the pseudogene TRBV3-2) with TRBJ1-1; the D is unclear. Germline loops: CDR1 LGHDT, CDR2 YNNKEL (reference sequence). The CDR3 runs 14 residues. V dropped 1 base and J dropped 0 bases, with 6 bases sitting between them.

The chain recombines TRBV7-3 with TRBJ2-2, with 10 bases lining up with TRBD1. The CDR3 contains 17 residues. The junction had 8 bases not matched to a gene; V was cut back by 6 bases and J by 1 base. Germline CDR1 reads SGHTA; CDR2 reads FQGTGA. The CDR3 sequence: CASRPGQGRGNTGELFF. The CDR3 DNA reads as TGTGCCAGCAGACCGGGACAGGGGAGAGGGAACACCGGGGAGCTGTTTTTT.

V usage is TRBV19 and J usage is TRBJ2-3; 7 nucleotides line up with TRBD2. The CDR3 extends over 15 amino acids. The J segment lost 4 bases and the V segment lost 5 bases, leaving 9 bases of the junction unmatched. Germline CDR1 is LNHDA and CDR2 is SQIVND (reference sequence). Written as DNA, the CDR3 is TGTGCCAGTAGTCCCGCCCGGGGGGACCCAGATACGCAGTATTTT. Encoded protein: CASSPARGDPDTQYF.

CDR3 sequence reads: CASSPGRGSPLHF. For the CDR3, the DNA is TGTGCCAGCAGCCCGGGCCGGGGTTCACCCCTCCACTTT. V usage is TRBV6-5 and J usage is TRBJ1-6; D gene ambiguous. CDR3 size: 13 residues. Trimming cost V 6 bases and J 9 bases, with 12 bases left between them. CDR1 is MNHEY, CDR2 SVGAGI, per germline.

The gene calls are TRBV5-1 and TRBJ1-1; D gene ambiguous. The CDR3 is made up of 14 amino acids. Germline assignment: CDR1 SGHRS and CDR2 YFSETQ. V lost 4 bases to trimming and J lost 1 base, with 11 bases between them. The CDR3 protein is CASSSGRGNTEAFF. The CDR3 nucleotides read TGCGCCAGCAGCAGTGGACGGGGGAACACTGAAGCTTTCTTT.

CDR3 protein: CASNRGGSNQPQHF. The CDR3 bases are TGTGCCAGCAATAGGGGGGGCAGTAATCAGCCCCAGCATTTT. The chain has TRBV2 and TRBJ1-5; perhaps TRBD1 as D (6 bases). CDR1 is SNHLY and CDR2 is FYNNEI in the germline V gene. The CDR3 consists of 14 residues. V gave up 7 bases and J gave up 4 bases, with 14 bases separating them.

CDR3 protein: CASSLTGVVLFGFEAFF. The CDR3 coding sequence is TGTGCCAGCAGCTTAACAGGGGTGGTTTTGTTCGGTTTCGAAGCTTTCTTT. The chain employs TRBV7-9 and TRBJ1-1; 7 positions match TRBD1. Unmatched junction bases numbered 17, after V lost 2 bases and J lost 8 bases. Per the germline V gene, CDR1 is SEHNR and CDR2 is FQNEAQ (reference sequence). The CDR3 sequence is 17 residues long.

The chain has TRBV13 and TRBJ2-7; TRBD1 aligns across 7 bases. V dropped 5 bases and J dropped 0; count of bases not matched to a gene: 13. Germline values: CDR1 PRHDT, CDR2 FYEKMQ (reference sequence). This CDR3 has 17 residues. The CDR3 DNA sequence: TGTGCCAGCAGCCCACCCTGGACAGGCGCCCACTCCTACGAGCAGTACTTC. Its protein is CASSPPWTGAHSYEQYF.

The genes are TRBV2 and TRBJ1-3; D is unclear. The germline gives CDR1 SNHLY, CDR2 FYNNEI. The CDR3 runs 14 residues. Trimming cost V 7 bases and J 3 bases, with 13 bases left between them. CDR3 sequence (DNA): TGTGCCAGCATGCGGGGAAAGGGTGGAAACACCATATATTTT. Its translation: CASMRGKGGNTIYF.

The chain links TRBV6-5 to TRBJ2-7, with 8 bases aligning to TRBD1. V lost 5 bases to trimming and J lost 8 bases; unmatched junction nucleotides: 5. The CDR3 sequence is 12 residues long. Looked up from germline, CDR1 is MNHEY and CDR2 is SVGAGI. CDR3 DNA sequence: TGTGCCAGCAGTAGACAGGGGTTCCAGCAGTACTTC. Translated: CASSRQGFQQYF.

This clone occurred many times. This sequence joins TRBV29-1 and TRBJ1-1; a possible D gene is TRBD1 (5 bases). V dropped 2 bases and J dropped 6 bases, with 7 bases sitting between them. The CDR3 is 11 residues long. Germline V gives CDR1 SQVTM, CDR2 ANQGSEA. The CDR3 DNA follows: TGCAGCGTTGAACAAGGGGCTGAAGCTTTCTTT. Encoded protein: CSVEQGAEAFF.

The chain employs TRBV14 and TRBJ2-7, with 13 bases aligning to TRBD2. V shed 4 bases and J 0 bases; nucleotides not matched to a gene: 9. Per the germline V gene, CDR1 is SGHDN and CDR2 is FVKESK. The CDR3 is 18 residues long. CDR3 sequence reads: CASSRRLAGGLRSYEQYF. For the CDR3, the DNA is TGTGCCAGCAGCCGTAGACTAGCGGGGGGACTCCGCTCCTACGAGCAGTACTTC.

For the CDR3, the DNA is TGTGCCTCCTGTGAGGACAGGGCGAATCAGCCCCAGCATTTT. Protein product: CASCEDRANQPQHF. The V call is TRBV2, the J call TRBJ1-5; 8 bases align to TRBD1. V shed 11 bases, J shed 4 bases, and the junction held 10 bases outside the gene matches. CDR3 size: 14 residues. Germline V gene sequence: CDR1 SNHLY, CDR2 FYNNEI.

This clone is a singleton in its sample. The rearrangement joins TRBV7-2 to TRBJ1-1; 7 nucleotides align to TRBD1. V gave up 1 base and J gave up 3 bases; unmatched junction bases: 8. CDR1 SGHTA and CDR2 FQGNSA come from the germline V gene. CDR3 length: 16 residues. This chain's CDR3 is CASSLERGLSDTEAFF. CDR3 DNA sequence: TGTGCCAGCAGCTTAGAAAGGGGGCTAAGTGACACTGAAGCTTTCTTT.

The chain is built from TRBV7-9 and TRBJ1-6; 9 nucleotides line up with TRBD1. V was clipped by 3 bases and J by 3 bases; unmatched bases: 0. The CDR3 consists of 15 residues. Germline V CDR1 and CDR2: SEHNR, FQNEAQ (reference sequence). The CDR3 region has the DNA TGTGCCAGCAGCTTGGGACAGGGCTATAATTCACCCCTCCACTTT. Translating it yields CASSLGQGYNSPLHF.

The V and J genes are TRBV5-1 and TRBJ2-3; D unresolved. This CDR3 is 14 amino acids long. Germline CDR1 and CDR2: SGHRS and YFSETQ. Deletions cut 0 bases from V and 1 base from J, with 6 bases between. The DNA of the CDR3 is TGCGCCAGCAGCTTGGAGCCCCGCACAGATACGCAGTATTTT. This translates into CASSLEPRTDTQYF.

CDR3 coding DNA: TGTGCCAGCAGTTTTCGAGCTCAAAATATAGGGACAGGGATTTCCCACGAGCAGTACTTC. This sequence encodes CASSFRAQNIGTGISHEQYF. The chain has TRBV27 and TRBJ2-7; 9 bases are shared with TRBD1. The CDR3 spans 20 residues. Germline V CDR1 and CDR2: MNHEY, SMNVEV (reference sequence). After removal of 3 bases from V and 5 bases from J, the junction contained 23 bases not matched to a gene.

The V call is TRBV6-5, the J call TRBJ2-2; D unclear. CDR1 and CDR2 (germline): MNHEY, SVGAGI. Deletions cut 4 bases from V and 7 bases from J, with 10 bases between. This CDR3 comprises 13 residues. CDR3 coding DNA: TGTGCCAGCAGTTCCGGGTCCCTCGGGGAGCTGTTTTTT. This encodes CASSSGSLGELFF.

The rearrangement links TRBV6-5 to TRBJ1-2, with TRBD1 matching 9 bases. Germline V gene lookup returns CDR1 MNHEY and CDR2 SVGAGI. Unmatched junction bases numbered 12, after V lost 6 bases and J lost 7 bases. This CDR3 comprises 15 residues. CDR3 nucleotides: TGTGCCAGCAGAACTGATGAATGGGACAGGGCTGGCTACACCTTC. Amino acids: CASRTDEWDRAGYTF.

This clone turned up a few times. This rearrangement joins TRBV7-3 to TRBJ1-1; D perhaps matches TRBD1 (6 bases). In germline, CDR1 is SGHTA, CDR2 FQGTGA. V shed 0 bases and J shed 4 bases, with 12 bases lying between them. The CDR3 length is 15 residues. This chain's CDR3 is CASSLTAGEVTEAFF. CDR3 nucleotides: TGTGCCAGCAGCTTAACGGCAGGGGAAGTCACTGAAGCTTTCTTT.

The J gene is TRBJ1-5, the V gene TRBV12-3 or TRBV12-4; D may be TRBD1 (5 bases). CDR3 length: 13 residues. V was shortened by 3 bases and J by 6 bases, with 9 bases between the two germline ends. In DNA form, the CDR3 reads TGTGCCAGCAGTTTCAGGGTGGGTCAGCCCCAGCATTTT. Translating gives CASSFRVGQPQHF.